This T cell receptor (beta chain) appears in the sequencing data of a study of blood T cell repertoires in COVID-19. CDR3 size: 16 residues. The ends were cut back, 0 bases at V and 3 bases at J, with 15 bases in the middle. Germline V gene sequence: CDR1 SGHTA, CDR2 FQGNSA. Generated by immunoSEQ multiplex PCR, the TCRdb table keeps only in-frame clones and is missing some. The table includes about 120,000 clones, 90% detected once. The sample was peripheral blood. The chain has TRBV7-2 and TRBJ2-7; D may be TRBD2 (5 bases). The source is a woman aged 60-75 years with COVID-19, enrolled during active disease. CDR3: CASSLASGAGIYEQYF. CDR3 DNA sequence: TGTGCCAGCAGCTTAGCTTCCGGAGCCGGGATCTACGAGCAGTACTTC.